This T cell receptor (beta chain) was found in a study of cytotoxic CD8 clonotypes in ibrutinib-treated CLL. Generated by immunoSEQ multiplex PCR, the TCRdb table keeps only in-frame clones and is missing some. The sample shows around 42,000 clones, 65% of them seen only once. This clone has just a few counts. The V gene's germline CDR1 is MDHEN and CDR2 SYDVKM. V lost 6 bases to trimming and J lost 8 bases, with 19 bases between them. The CDR3 is 14 amino acids. The sequenced sample was PBMCs, obtained after 24 months of ibrutinib treatment. The chain uses TRBV28 and TRBJ2-5; the D gene is possibly TRBD2 (6 bases). This receptor was identified in a human donor with chronic lymphocytic leukemia. CDR3 sequence (DNA): TGTGCCAGCAGCCCCGGGGGTAGTAGTAGAACCCAGTACTTC. It translates to CASSPGGSSRTQYF.